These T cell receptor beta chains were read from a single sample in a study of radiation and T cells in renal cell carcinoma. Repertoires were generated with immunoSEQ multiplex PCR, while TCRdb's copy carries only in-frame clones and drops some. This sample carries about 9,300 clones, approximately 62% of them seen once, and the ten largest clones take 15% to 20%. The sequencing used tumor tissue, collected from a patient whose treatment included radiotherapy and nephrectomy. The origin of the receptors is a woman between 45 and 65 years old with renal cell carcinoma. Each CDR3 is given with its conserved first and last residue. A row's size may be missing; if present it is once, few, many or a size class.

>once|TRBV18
CASSPLSPTDTQYF
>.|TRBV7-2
CASSLRAARAENTGELFF
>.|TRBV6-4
CASSAVSGGAHEQFF
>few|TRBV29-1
CSVVLAGGTTDTQYF
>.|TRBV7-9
CASSKVRGGIGDTQYF
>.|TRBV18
CASSPTSLLGLTQETQYF
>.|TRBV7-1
CASSPVPWFLGGYTF
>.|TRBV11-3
CASSLGRTAQETQYF
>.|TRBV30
CAWARTSVQETQYF
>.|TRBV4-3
CASGRGGGSYNEQFF
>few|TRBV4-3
CASSQRVRVFEPGEQFF
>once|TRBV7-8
CASSARQGARTEAFF
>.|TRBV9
CASSVGGLAAQGETQYF
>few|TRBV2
CASSYPGQGAKPEAFF
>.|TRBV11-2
CASSLVLEPTNYGYTF
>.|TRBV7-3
CASSPWTSGRAYEQYF
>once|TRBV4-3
CASSQEGLAVANTGELFF
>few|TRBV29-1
CSVAAGADYNEQFF
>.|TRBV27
CASSLSSGNTEAFF
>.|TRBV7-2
CASSTSKGASWYEQYF
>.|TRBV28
CASYSGSTDEQFF
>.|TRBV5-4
CASSLEGYEQYF
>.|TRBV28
CASSRPRTGGNQPQHF
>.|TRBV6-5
CASTPGAGREYGYTF
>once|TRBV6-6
CASSYKGLREQFF
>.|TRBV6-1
CASSSTHGYTF
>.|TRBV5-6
CASSPRDRGTGELFF
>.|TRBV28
CASSAQGSGAFF
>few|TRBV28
CASITPSRGGYTF
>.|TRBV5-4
CASSFQQGTSPSWGYTF
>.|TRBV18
CASSPGQNYGYTF
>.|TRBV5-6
CASSMGHLTRNTEAFF
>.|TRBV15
CATSREVAAGELFF
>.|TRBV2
CATAWEHTGELFF
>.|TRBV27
CASSRGQGPLWEQYF
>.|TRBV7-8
CASSLEPDYNEQFF
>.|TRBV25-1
CASSEARRGTDTQYF
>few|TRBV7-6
CASSPGQISYNEQFF
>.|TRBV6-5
CASRIGTEAFF
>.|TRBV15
CATSRDPQGGGAFF
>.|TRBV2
CASTGQGNEQYF